This T cell receptor (beta chain) was obtained from a study of blood T cell repertoires in COVID-19. Study context: The United States, Italy and Spain supplied acute and convalescent COVID-19 samples. T cells, B-cell-depleted T cells, or PBMCs supplied cDNA or gDNA.

In the original workflow: Reference gene primers were amplified, and this amplification served to estimate nucleated cell counts. Method: immunoSEQ multiplex PCR; TCRdb's copy keeps in-frame clones and lacks some. The DNA was the basis for D and trimming; V, J and clone size are from that table. The sample includes tens of thousands of clones, 88% of them seen just once. Germline CDR1 reads SGHRS; CDR2 reads YFSETQ. V was trimmed by 1 base and J by 2 bases, leaving 15 bases between them. The CDR3 runs 17 residues. The TCR sequence derives from a human donor in a cohort sampled during active COVID-19. Source material: peripheral blood. This chain connects TRBV5-1 to TRBJ2-2, with a possible D match to TRBD2 (6 bases). DNA of the CDR3: TGCGCCAGCAGCTTGCTCCCCCGCGGGGACAACACCGGGGAGCTGTTTTTT. Translation: CASSLLPRGDNTGELFF.